The 5 T cell receptor beta chains below were found in one sample sequenced in a study of shared clonotypes between healthy human individuals. TCRdb's table, derived via immunoSEQ multiplex PCR, lists solely in-frame clones and lacks some. This table holds about 1 million clones, approximately 76% found once. The sequenced sample consisted of memory CD4+ T cells sorted from blood. The sample's subset: CD45RA-negative fraction. The receptors shown here come from a man between 18 and 29 years old in good health.

Only a few counts were recorded for this clone. V gene TRBV5-6 combines with J gene TRBJ2-1; TRBD1 is a possible D gene (6 bases). The germline V and J ends were trimmed by 2 bases and 0 bases, with 15 bases remaining between them. Germline V gene data show CDR1 as SGHDT and CDR2 as YYEEEE. The length of the CDR3 is 17 residues. The DNA for the CDR3 is TGTGCCAGCAGCTTTCCATCAAGGGGGAACTCCTACAATGAGCAGTTCTTC. It codes for CASSFPSRGNSYNEQFF.

This clone was detected once. The same CDR3 is also encoded by other DNA sequences in this sample. The V gene is TRBV19, the J gene TRBJ1-2; 7 bases fit TRBD1. Unmatched junction bases numbered 3, after V lost 3 bases and J lost 5 bases. Germline CDR1 LNHDA, CDR2 SQIVND (reference sequence). There are 13 residues in the CDR3. The chain's CDR3 is CASSISGGYGYTF. DNA for the CDR3: TGTGCCAGTAGTATTTCAGGGGGTTATGGCTACACCTTC.

The chain uses TRBV14 and TRBJ2-7; D is ambiguous. V gave up 1 base and J gave up 9 bases, with 7 bases separating them. Germline lookup yields CDR1 SGHDN and CDR2 FVKESK. The CDR3 length is 11 residues. Written as DNA, the CDR3 is TGTGCCAGCAGCCAAGGTGGCGCGCAGTACTTC. It is translated as CASSQGGAQYF. Full variable domain (rest looked up from reference TRBV14 and TRBJ2-7): EAGVTQFPSHSVIEKGQTVTLRCDPISGHDNLYWYRRVMGKEIKFLLHFVKESKQDESGMPNNRFLAERTGGTYSTLKVQPAELEDSGVYFCASSQGGAQYFGPGTRLTVT.

This clone was observed many times. Other DNA sequences within the sample encode an identical CDR3. This rearrangement joins TRBV27 to TRBJ1-1, with D possibly TRBD1 on 5 matching bases. Germline V gene lookup returns CDR1 MNHEY and CDR2 SMNVEV (reference sequence). Trimming removed 3 bases at V and 1 base at J, with 6 bases between. The CDR3 totals 13 residues. In DNA, the CDR3 is TGTGCCAGCAGTTTGGGGCGGAACACTGAAGCTTTCTTT. Translated, it gives CASSLGRNTEAFF.

The V and J genes are TRBV5-1 and TRBJ2-7; 9 bases line up with TRBD1. This CDR3 spans 14 amino acids. The V segment lost 2 bases and the J segment 4 bases; nucleotides outside the gene matches: 4. CDR1 is SGHRS and CDR2 is YFSETQ in the germline V gene. The CDR3 sequence is CASSLLQGAYEQYF. CDR3 nucleotides: TGCGCCAGCAGCTTACTACAGGGGGCATACGAGCAGTACTTC.